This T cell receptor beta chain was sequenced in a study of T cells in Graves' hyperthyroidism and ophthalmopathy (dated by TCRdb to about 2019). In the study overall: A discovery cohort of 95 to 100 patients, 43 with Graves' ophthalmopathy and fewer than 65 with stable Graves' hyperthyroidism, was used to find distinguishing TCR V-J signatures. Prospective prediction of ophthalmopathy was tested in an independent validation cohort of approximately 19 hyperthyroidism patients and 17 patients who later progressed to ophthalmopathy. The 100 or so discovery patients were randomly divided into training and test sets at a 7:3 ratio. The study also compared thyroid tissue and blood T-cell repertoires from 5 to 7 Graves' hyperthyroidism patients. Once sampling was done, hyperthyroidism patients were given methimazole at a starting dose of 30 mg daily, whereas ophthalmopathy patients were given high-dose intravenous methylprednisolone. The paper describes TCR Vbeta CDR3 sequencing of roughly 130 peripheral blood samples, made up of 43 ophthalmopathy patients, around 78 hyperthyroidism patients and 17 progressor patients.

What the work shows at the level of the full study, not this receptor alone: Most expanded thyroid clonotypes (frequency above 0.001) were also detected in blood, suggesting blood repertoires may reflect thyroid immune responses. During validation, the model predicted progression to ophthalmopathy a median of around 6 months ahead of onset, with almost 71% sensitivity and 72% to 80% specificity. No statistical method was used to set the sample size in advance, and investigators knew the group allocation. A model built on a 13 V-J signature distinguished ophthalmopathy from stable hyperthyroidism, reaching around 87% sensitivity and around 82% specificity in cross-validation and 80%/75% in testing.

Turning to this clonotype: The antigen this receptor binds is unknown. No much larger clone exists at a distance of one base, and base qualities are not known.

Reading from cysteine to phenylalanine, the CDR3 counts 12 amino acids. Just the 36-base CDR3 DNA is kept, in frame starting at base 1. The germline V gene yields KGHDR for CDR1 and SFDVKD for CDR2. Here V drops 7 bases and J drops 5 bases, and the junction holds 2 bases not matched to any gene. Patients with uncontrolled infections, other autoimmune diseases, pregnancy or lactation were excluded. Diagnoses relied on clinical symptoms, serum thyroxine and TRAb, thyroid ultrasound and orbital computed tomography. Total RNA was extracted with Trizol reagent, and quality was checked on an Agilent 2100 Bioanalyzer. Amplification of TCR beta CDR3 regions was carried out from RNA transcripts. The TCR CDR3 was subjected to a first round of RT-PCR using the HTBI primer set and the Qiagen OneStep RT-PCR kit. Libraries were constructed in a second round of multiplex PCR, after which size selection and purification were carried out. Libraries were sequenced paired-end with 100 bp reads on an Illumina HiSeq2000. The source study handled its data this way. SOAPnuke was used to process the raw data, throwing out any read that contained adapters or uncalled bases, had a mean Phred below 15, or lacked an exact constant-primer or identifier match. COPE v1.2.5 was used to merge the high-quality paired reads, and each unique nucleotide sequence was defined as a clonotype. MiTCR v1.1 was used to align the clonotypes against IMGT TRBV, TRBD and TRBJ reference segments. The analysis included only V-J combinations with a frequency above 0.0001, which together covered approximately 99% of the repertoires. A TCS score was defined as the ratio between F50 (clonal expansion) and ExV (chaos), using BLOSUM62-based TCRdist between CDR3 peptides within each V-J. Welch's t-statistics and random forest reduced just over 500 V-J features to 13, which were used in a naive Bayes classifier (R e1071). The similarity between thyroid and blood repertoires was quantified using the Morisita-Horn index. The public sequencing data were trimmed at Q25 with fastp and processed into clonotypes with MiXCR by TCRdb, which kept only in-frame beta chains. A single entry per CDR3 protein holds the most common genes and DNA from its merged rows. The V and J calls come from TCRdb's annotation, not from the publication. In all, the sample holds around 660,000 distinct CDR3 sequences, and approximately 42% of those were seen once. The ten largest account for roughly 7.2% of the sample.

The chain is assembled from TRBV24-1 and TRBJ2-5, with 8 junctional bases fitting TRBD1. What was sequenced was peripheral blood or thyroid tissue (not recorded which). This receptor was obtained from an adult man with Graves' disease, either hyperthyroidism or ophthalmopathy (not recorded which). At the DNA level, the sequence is TGTGCCACCAGGGACAGGGAGGAGACCCAGTACTTC. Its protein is CATRDREETQYF.